Presented here are 7 T cell receptor beta chains from one specimen sequenced in a study of cytomegalovirus exposure and HLA in healthy donors listed by TCRdb under 2017. The receptor library was made with the immunoSEQ multiplex PCR assay. The multiplex PCR relied on a mix of 60 forward primers for TCR Vbeta segments and 13 reverse primers for TCR Jbeta segments. In its TCRdb copy, this immuneACCESS table keeps in-frame sequences only and misses some clones. Where compared with another copy, unresolved V genes explain less than half of these, and the others have no known cause. This sample gives about 100,000 clones in total; approximately 72% of them show up just once. Clones ranked in the top ten supply 13% to 15% of the sample. The sequenced sample was PBMCs. The receptors derive from a male donor in good health and CMV-seropositive.

V usage is TRBV4-1 and J usage is TRBJ2-5; maybe TRBD2 (6 bases). The CDR3 has 13 residues. The germline gives CDR1 MGHRA, CDR2 YSYEKL. V lost 3 bases to trimming and J lost 11 bases, with 16 bases between them. The CDR3, as DNA: TGCGCCAGCAGCCAGTGGAGGGGAGAAGAGCAGTACTTC. Amino acid sequence: CASSQWRGEEQYF.

The chain couples TRBV4-3 to TRBJ2-7, with D possibly being TRBD2 (5 bases). The CDR3 is made up of 13 amino acids. Germline values: CDR1 LGHNA, CDR2 YSLEER. V lost 1 base and J lost 3, with 7 bases in between. As DNA, the CDR3 is TGCGCCAGCAGCCAAGTTCGGGGCTACGAGCAGTACTTC. Its translation: CASSQVRGYEQYF.

The chain recombines TRBV6-1 with TRBJ1-5; D might be TRBD1 (5 bases). The V gene lost 2 bases and the J gene lost 5 bases, with 28 bases spanning the gap. Germline CDR1 and CDR2: MNHNS and SASEGT. This CDR3 has 20 residues. In DNA, the CDR3 is TGTGCCAGCAGTGAAATCCGCGGTGGGGGGACTCAAACCCCATATCAGCCCCAGCATTTT. The encoded protein is CASSEIRGGGTQTPYQPQHF.

This clone was counted a single time. V usage is TRBV9 and J usage is TRBJ2-7; D perhaps matches TRBD2 (6 bases). This CDR3 is built from 15 residues. Germline CDR1 and CDR2: SGDLS and YYNGEE. The V end was cut by 4 bases, the J end by 4 bases, with 18 bases between. CDR3 nucleotide sequence: TGTGCCAGCAGCCCCGGGTGGGACTCGATTTACGAGCAGTACTTC. Encoded protein: CASSPGWDSIYEQYF.

The chain couples TRBV6-5 to TRBJ1-2, with TRBD1 as a possible D gene (5 bases). V was trimmed by 6 bases and J by 3 bases, leaving 8 bases between them. CDR1 is MNHEY, CDR2 SVGAGI, per germline. There are 12 residues in the CDR3. CDR3 protein: CASSQGDYGYTF. The CDR3, as DNA: TGTGCCAGCAGCCAGGGTGACTATGGCTACACCTTC.

The chain uses TRBV5-1 and TRBJ2-3, with TRBD2 identical over 10 bases. The length of the CDR3 is 14 residues. Losses at the gene ends were 8 bases for V and 2 bases for J; bases not matched to a gene: 5. The germline CDR1 and CDR2 sequences are SGHRS and YFSETQ. CDR3 in DNA: TGCGCCAGTACCGGGACTAGCGACACAGATACGCAGTATTTT. Amino acid sequence: CASTGTSDTDTQYF.

The rearrangement links TRBV11-3 to TRBJ1-1; no definite D call. With 5 bases removed from V and 8 bases from J, the gap between germline ends came to 15 bases. Germline lookup yields CDR1 SGHNT and CDR2 YENEEA. The CDR3 totals 13 residues. CDR3 DNA sequence: TGTGCCAGCAGCCCTGGACTCCCCGCCGAAGCTTTCTTT. Translating it yields CASSPGLPAEAFF.